The clone carrying this T cell receptor beta chain was picked up a small number of times. Researchers amplified the TCR beta CDR3 regions from RNA transcripts. Carried out on the TCR CDR3, a first-round RT-PCR used the HTBI primer set. MiXCR was run by TCRdb on the multiplex PCR reads, yielding one entry per CDR3 protein. The profile shows hundreds of thousands of distinct CDR3 sequences, 14% to 15% of them singletons. This sample was included in a study of T cells in Graves' hyperthyroidism and ophthalmopathy. As for the study in general: Sampling of peripheral blood happened at initial diagnosis, prior to any treatment.

It was less than 13 ml of fresh peripheral blood that supplied the PBMCs. Germline V gene data show CDR1 as SQVTM and CDR2 as ANQGSEA. This CDR3 is built from 14 residues. The V and J ends lost 5 bases and 0 bases respectively, with 13 bases between them. The V gene is TRBV29-1, the J gene TRBJ1-2, with D possibly TRBD1 on 5 matching bases. This sequence was found in a man between 18 and 29 years old with Graves' ophthalmopathy. The sample was blood. CDR3 amino acids: CSVLGTGANYGYTF. The CDR3, as DNA: TGCAGCGTTCTAGGGACGGGAGCTAACTATGGCTACACCTTC.